One sample yielded the 15 T cell receptor beta chains listed below, sequenced in a study of blood T cell repertoires in COVID-19. Data came from immunoSEQ multiplex PCR; TCRdb stores just in-frame clones and leaves some out. Of 55,000 to 80,000 clones in the sample, about 74% were seen once. Sequencing was done on a sample of peripheral blood. Receptor source: a woman of 80 years or more with acute or convalescent COVID-19.

V and J are TRBV7-9 and TRBJ2-5; 7 positions agree with TRBD2. CDR1 is SEHNR, CDR2 FQNEAQ, per germline (reference sequence). After removal of 5 bases from V and 4 bases from J, the junction contained 10 bases not matched to a gene. The CDR3 length is 15 residues. CDR3 DNA sequence: TGTGCCAGCAGCCCAACTGGCGGGAGAAGAGAGACCCAGTACTTC. It specifies CASSPTGGRRETQYF. Full variable domain (remainder filled in from reference TRBV7-9 and TRBJ2-5): DTGVSQNPRHKITKRGQNVTFRCDPISEHNRLYWYRQTLGQGPEFLTYFQNEAQLEKSRLLSDRFSAERPKGSFSTLEIQRTEQGDSAMYLCASSPTGGRRETQYFGPGTRLLVL.

This clone was seen once. The chain employs TRBV10-1 and TRBJ2-7, with D perhaps TRBD1 (5 bases). This CDR3 has 13 amino acids. Germline V gene data show CDR1 as WNHNN and CDR2 as SYGVQD (reference sequence). V was shortened by 4 bases and J by 7 bases, with 14 bases between the two germline ends. In DNA, the CDR3 is TGCGCCAGCAGTGGTTCAGGGCTTCATGAGCAGTACTTC. Translated: CASSGSGLHEQYF.

The CDR3 sequence is CASSLVSGSNYEQYF. The CDR3 nucleotides are TGTGCCAGCAGCTTAGTTAGCGGGAGTAACTACGAGCAGTACTTC. The chain links TRBV7-2 to TRBJ2-7; 9 bases line up with TRBD2. The CDR3 covers 15 residues. Germline CDR1 reads SGHTA; CDR2 reads FQGNSA. V gave up 1 base and J gave up 3 bases; unmatched junction bases: 4.

The rearrangement joins TRBV5-1 to TRBJ2-3; tentative D call: TRBD2 (6 bases). Germline V gene sequence: CDR1 SGHRS, CDR2 YFSETQ. Trimming pared 0 bases from V and 3 bases from J, leaving 14 bases between. CDR3 length equals 16 residues. The CDR3 protein is CASSLEGRRETDTQYF. The CDR3, as DNA: TGCGCCAGCAGCTTGGAAGGGCGGAGGGAAACAGATACGCAGTATTTT. The complete variable domain, with remaining parts taken from reference TRBV5-1 and TRBJ2-3, reads KAGVTQTPRYLIKTRGQQVTLSCSPISGHRSVSWYQQTPGQGLQFLFEYFSETQRNKGNFPGRFSGRQFSNSRSEMNVSTLELGDSALYLCASSLEGRRETDTQYFGPGTRLTVL.

This chain links TRBV15 with TRBJ2-2, with 8 bases identical to TRBD1. The CDR3 spans 14 residues. Germline V gene lookup returns CDR1 LNHNV and CDR2 YYDKDF (reference sequence). With V trimmed by 6 bases and J by 7 bases, 7 bases remained unmatched. CDR3 sequence reads: CATSQDRAGGELFF. The CDR3 nucleotides read TGTGCCACCAGTCAGGACAGGGCCGGCGGGGAGCTGTTTTTT.

This clone was observed once. This chain connects TRBV25-1 to TRBJ2-1; D not certain. Germline-derived CDR1 and CDR2 are MGHDK and SYGVNS. This CDR3 comprises 12 residues. The V gene lost 3 bases and the J gene lost 15 bases, with 15 bases spanning the gap. In nucleotides, the CDR3 is TGTGCCAGCAGTGAGACCCTTCCAAGACTGTTCTTC. It is translated as CASSETLPRLFF.

This clone has ten or more counts. The rearrangement links TRBV7-3 to TRBJ1-1; D is uncertain. The germline CDR1 and CDR2 sequences are SGHTA and FQGTGA. This CDR3 is 13 amino acids long. V gave up 3 bases and J gave up 1 base, with 6 bases separating them. The DNA for the CDR3 is TGTGCCAGCAGCTTTCGGAGGAACACTGAAGCTTTCTTT. Amino acids: CASSFRRNTEAFF.

V is TRBV19 and J is TRBJ2-7; the match to TRBD1 covers 7 bases. The CDR3 covers 13 residues. Germline CDR1 reads LNHDA; CDR2 reads SQIVND (reference sequence). With 10 bases clipped from V and 3 bases from J, the junction kept 9 bases outside the gene matches. Here the CDR3 reads CATTGASNYEQYF. The CDR3, as DNA: TGTGCCACCACAGGGGCCTCTAACTACGAGCAGTACTTC. The full variable domain, its missing parts supplied by reference TRBV19 and TRBJ2-7, is DGGITQSPKYLFRKEGQNVTLSCEQNLNHDAMYWYRQDPGQGLRLIYYSQIVNDFQKGDIAEGYSVSREKKESFPLTVTSAQKNPTAFYLCATTGASNYEQYFGPGTRLTVT.

The chain combines TRBV10-1 with TRBJ1-1; D remains ambiguous. Between the trimmed V and J ends, which lost 4 bases and 2 bases, there was a span of 5 bases. The germline CDR1 and CDR2 sequences are WNHNN and SYGVQD (reference sequence). The CDR3 runs to 12 residues. The CDR3 DNA reads TGCGCCAGCAGTGGAGAAAACACTGAAGCTTTCTTT. Translation gives CASSGENTEAFF.

This chain joins TRBV14 and TRBJ1-2; D possibly corresponds to TRBD1 (6 bases). With 4 bases removed from V and 4 bases from J, the gap between germline ends came to 19 bases. The CDR3 consists of 16 residues. Germline CDR1 SGHDN, CDR2 FVKESK. The chain's CDR3 is CASSPTGTLTPYGYTF. The DNA for the CDR3 is TGTGCCAGCAGCCCTACAGGGACCTTAACTCCCTATGGCTACACCTTC.

This clone appeared a few times. V usage is TRBV9 and J usage is TRBJ2-2, with D possibly being TRBD2 (6 bases). Germline CDR1 reads SGDLS; CDR2 reads YYNGEE. The CDR3 sequence is 17 residues long. The germline V and J ends were trimmed by 0 bases and 4 bases, with 16 bases remaining between them. The CDR3 sequence is CASSVEWASAVTGELFF. Written as DNA, the CDR3 is TGTGCCAGCAGCGTAGAATGGGCTAGCGCGGTCACCGGGGAGCTGTTTTTT.

The rearrangement links TRBV5-1 to TRBJ1-6, with 7 bases that match TRBD1. Germline V gene data show CDR1 as SGHRS and CDR2 as YFSETQ. This CDR3 is built from 14 residues. The junction had 1 base not matched to a gene; V was cut back by 0 bases and J by 7 bases. CDR3 sequence: CASSLGDSNSPLHF. In nucleotides, the CDR3 is TGCGCCAGCAGCTTGGGGGACAGCAATTCACCCCTCCACTTT.

This chain connects TRBV12-5 to TRBJ2-6, with D possibly being TRBD2 (6 bases). The CDR3 spans 17 residues. Between the trimmed V and J ends, which lost 6 bases and 0 bases, there was a span of 15 bases. CDR1 LGHNT and CDR2 FRNRAP come from the germline V gene. CDR3 sequence (DNA): TGTGCTAGTGGCCCCGGGGGACGCAACTCTGGGGCCAACGTCCTGACTTTC. Translating gives CASGPGGRNSGANVLTF.

V gene TRBV6-2 or TRBV6-3 combines with J gene TRBJ1-3; 7 bases match TRBD1. V gave up 2 bases and J gave up 2 bases; unmatched junction bases: 6. This CDR3 is built from 16 residues. Germline V CDR1 and CDR2: MNHEY, SVGEGT. DNA of the CDR3: TGTGCCAGCAGTTACGCCCCTACAGGGGCTGGAAACACCATATATTTT. This codes for CASSYAPTGAGNTIYF.

This rearrangement joins TRBV3-1 (or the pseudogene TRBV3-2) to TRBJ2-1; D uncertain. The CDR3 contains 16 residues. CDR1 is LGHDT and CDR2 is YNNKEL in the germline V gene (reference sequence). V was clipped by 1 base and J by 1 base, with 11 bases between them. CDR3 amino acids: CASSQATPGSYNEQFF. CDR3 sequence (DNA): TGTGCCAGCAGCCAAGCCACCCCCGGGTCCTACAATGAGCAGTTCTTC.